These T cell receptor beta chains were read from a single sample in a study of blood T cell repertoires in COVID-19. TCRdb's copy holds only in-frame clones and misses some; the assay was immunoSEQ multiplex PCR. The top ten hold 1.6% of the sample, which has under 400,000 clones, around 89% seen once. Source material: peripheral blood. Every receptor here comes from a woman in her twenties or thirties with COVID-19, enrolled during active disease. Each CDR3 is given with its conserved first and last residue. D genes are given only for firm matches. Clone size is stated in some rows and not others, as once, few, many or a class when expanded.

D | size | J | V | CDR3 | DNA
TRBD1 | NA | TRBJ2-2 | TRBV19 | CASSISPGRGQSTGELFF | TGTGCCAGTAGTATCAGCCCTGGCAGGGGGCAATCCACCGGGGAGCTGTTTTTT
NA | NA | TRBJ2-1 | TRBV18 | CASSPDNNEQFF | TGTGCCAGCTCACCCGACAACAATGAGCAGTTCTTC
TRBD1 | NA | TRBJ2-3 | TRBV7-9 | CASSFGQGTDTQYF | TGTGCCAGCAGCTTCGGACAGGGGACAGATACGCAGTATTTT
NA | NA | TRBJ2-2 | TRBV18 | CASSPPGGLNTGELFF | TGTGCCAGCTCACCACCGGGGGGGCTGAACACCGGGGAGCTGTTTTTT
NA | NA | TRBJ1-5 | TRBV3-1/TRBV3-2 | CASSQGVVNQPQHF | TGTGCCAGCAGCCAGGGCGTCGTCAATCAGCCCCAGCATTTT
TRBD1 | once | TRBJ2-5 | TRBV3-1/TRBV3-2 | CASSQEGLDRGETQYF | TGTGCCAGCAGCCAAGAAGGGCTGGACAGGGGAGAGACCCAGTACTTC
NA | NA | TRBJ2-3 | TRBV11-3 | CASSLGVPRDTDTQYF | TGTGCCAGCAGCTTAGGAGTCCCTCGGGACACAGATACGCAGTATTTT
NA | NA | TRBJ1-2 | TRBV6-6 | CASSSMNRVRYGYTF | TGTGCCAGCAGTTCCATGAACAGGGTGCGGTATGGCTACACCTTC
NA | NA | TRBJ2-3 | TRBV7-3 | CASSLNGRLNTQYF | TGTGCCAGCAGCTTAAACGGCAGGCTGAATACGCAGTATTTT
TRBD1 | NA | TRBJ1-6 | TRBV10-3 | CAISERGQLEF | TGTGCCATCAGTGAGCGGGGACAGCTAGAATTT
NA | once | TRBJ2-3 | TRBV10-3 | CAIGAGDTQYF | TGTGCCATCGGAGCAGGGGATACGCAGTATTTT
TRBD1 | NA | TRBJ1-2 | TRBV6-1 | CASSEGQGKGYGYTF | TGTGCCAGCAGTGAAGGACAGGGGAAGGGCTATGGCTACACCTTC
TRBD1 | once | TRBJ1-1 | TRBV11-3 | CASSFSTGGIPPEAFF | TGTGCCAGCAGCTTTTCGACAGGGGGTATACCCCCTGAAGCTTTCTTT
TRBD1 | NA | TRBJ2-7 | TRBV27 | CASSLSRPDRGYEQYF | TGTGCCAGCAGTTTAAGTCGGCCGGACAGGGGCTACGAGCAGTACTTC
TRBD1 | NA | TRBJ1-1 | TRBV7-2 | CASSPSTGMKSTEAFF | TGTGCCAGCAGCCCCTCGACAGGGATGAAAAGCACTGAAGCTTTCTTT
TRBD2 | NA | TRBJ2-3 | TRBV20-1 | CSAGGTSGEILPDTQYF | TGCAGTGCTGGTGGGACTAGCGGGGAGATACTACCAGATACGCAGTATTTT
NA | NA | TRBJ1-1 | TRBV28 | CASSLSLTEAFF | TGTGCCAGCAGTTTAAGCCTGACTGAAGCTTTCTTT
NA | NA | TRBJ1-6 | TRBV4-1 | CASSQEAPGVNSPLHF | TGCGCCAGCAGCCAAGAGGCCCCGGGAGTTAATTCACCCCTCCACTTT
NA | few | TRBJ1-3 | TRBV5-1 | CASSSSGSGNTIYF | TGCGCCAGCAGCTCGTCTGGCTCGGGAAACACCATATATTTT
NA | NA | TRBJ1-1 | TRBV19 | CASSIQGAGTEAFF | TGTGCCAGTAGTATTCAGGGTGCCGGCACTGAAGCTTTCTTT
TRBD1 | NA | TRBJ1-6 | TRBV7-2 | CASSRTGTGEGSPLHF | TGTGCCAGCAGCCGTACCGGGACAGGGGAGGGATCACCCCTCCACTTT
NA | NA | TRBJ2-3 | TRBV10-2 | CASSAGGSVSTDTQYF | TGCGCCAGCAGTGCTGGGGGGTCCGTTAGCACAGATACGCAGTATTTT
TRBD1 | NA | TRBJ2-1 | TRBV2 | CASRADRVSYNEQFF | TGTGCCAGCAGGGCGGACAGGGTATCCTACAATGAGCAGTTCTTC
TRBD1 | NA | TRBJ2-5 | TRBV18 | CASSLDRVEETQYF | TGTGCCAGCTCACTGGACAGGGTCGAAGAGACCCAGTACTTC
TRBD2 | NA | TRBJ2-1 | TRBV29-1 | CSAGRIGNEQFF | TGCAGCGCCGGGAGGATCGGCAATGAGCAGTTCTTC
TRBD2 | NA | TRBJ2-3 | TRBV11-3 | CASSLGGGVTDTQYF | TGTGCCAGCAGCCTCGGGGGGGGAGTCACAGATACGCAGTATTTT
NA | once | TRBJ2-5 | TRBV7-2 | CASSFSGETQYF | TGTGCCAGCAGCTTTTCAGGGGAGACCCAGTACTTC
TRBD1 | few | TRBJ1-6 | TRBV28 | CASFDRGHNSPLHF | TGTGCCAGTTTCGACAGGGGGCATAATTCACCCCTCCACTTT
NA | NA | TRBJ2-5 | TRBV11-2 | CASSPRDWETQYF | TGTGCCAGCAGCCCTCGGGACTGGGAGACCCAGTACTTC
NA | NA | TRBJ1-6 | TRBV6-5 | CASSPSFYHNSPLHF | TGTGCCAGCAGCCCGTCATTCTATCATAATTCACCCCTCCACTTT
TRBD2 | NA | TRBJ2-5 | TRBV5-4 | CASSSRLAGQETQYF | TGTGCCAGCAGCTCAAGACTAGCGGGGCAAGAGACCCAGTACTTC
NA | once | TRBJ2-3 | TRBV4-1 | CASSQVWPSPSTDTQYF | TGCGCCAGCAGCCAAGTCTGGCCTTCACCTAGCACAGATACGCAGTATTTT
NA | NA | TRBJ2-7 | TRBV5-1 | CASSPRVDSYEQYF | TGCGCCAGCAGCCCGCGGGTAGATAGTTACGAGCAGTACTTC
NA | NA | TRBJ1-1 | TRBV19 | CASSRLDSYTEAFF | TGTGCCAGTAGCAGATTGGACAGTTACACTGAAGCTTTCTTT
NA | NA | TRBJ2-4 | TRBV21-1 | CASSKGRDRGLPTTKNIQYF | TGTGCCAGCAGCAAAGGGAGGGACAGGGGTCTTCCCACTACCAAAAACATTCAGTACTTC